The 18 T cell receptor beta chains below all came from one sample that was sequenced in a study of CXCR3-negative and CXCR3-positive naive CD8 T cells. With UMI labels, 5' RACE was used to prepare the TRB cDNA libraries. TCRdb reprocessed the 5' RACE reads, with one entry per CDR3 protein and no DNA. The listing records 45,000 or so distinct CDR3 sequences. What was sequenced was memory CD8+ T cells from blood. These receptors were taken from a human donor in good health. Some clones in this sample may be carry-over from other donors' samples.

This chain links TRBV18 with TRBJ2-1; the D call of TRBD1 rests on TCRdb alone, since no DNA is present to check it. Germline CDR1 is KGHSH and CDR2 is LQKENI. The CDR3 covers 14 residues. This CDR3 is CASSPWTGPNEQFF.

The J gene is TRBJ2-7, the V gene TRBV6-2 or TRBV6-3; the TCRdb D gene call, TRBD2, has no DNA to confirm it. CDR3 length equals 14 residues. Germline assignment: CDR1 MNHEY and CDR2 SVGEGT. The CDR3 is CASSQGTSGYEQYF.

The chain uses TRBV6-6 and TRBJ2-5; TCRdb calls TRBD1, which cannot be checked without DNA. The CDR3 is made up of 16 amino acids. Looked up from germline, CDR1 is MNHNY and CDR2 is SVGAGI (reference sequence). The CDR3 loop reads CASSPSGTGYQETQYF.

This chain joins TRBV7-9 and TRBJ2-4; lacking DNA, the TRBD1 call made by TCRdb goes unchecked. The CDR3 has 14 amino acids. Germline V lookup: CDR1 SEHNR, CDR2 FQNEAQ (reference sequence). The CDR3 sequence is CASSPPGAKNIQYF.

The gene calls are TRBV5-1 and TRBJ2-7; TCRdb designates TRBD1, a call that cannot be tested without DNA. Germline V gene sequence: CDR1 SGHRS, CDR2 YFSETQ. This CDR3 has 16 residues. The chain's CDR3 is CASSLDPGQSSYEQYF.

This chain connects TRBV7-8 to TRBJ2-7; the TCRdb D gene call, TRBD2, has no DNA to confirm it. Per germline, CDR1 SGHVS and CDR2 FQNEAQ. CDR3 size: 16 residues. This chain's CDR3 is CASSLADRGVTYEQYF. Using reference TRBV7-8 and TRBJ2-7 for the parts outside the CDR3, the full variable domain is GAGVSQSPRYKVAKRGQDVALRCDPISGHVSLFWYQQALGQGPEFLTYFQNEAQLDKSGLPSDRFFAERPEGSVSTLKIQRTQQEDSAVYLCASSLADRGVTYEQYFGPGTRLTVT.

V gene TRBV28 combines with J gene TRBJ2-1; TCRdb outputs TRBD1, but without DNA this stays unchecked. CDR1 MDHEN and CDR2 SYDVKM come from the germline V gene. This CDR3 has 15 residues. This CDR3 reads CASSFRDREYNEQFF.

The V gene is TRBV7-3, the J gene TRBJ2-7; TCRdb reports TRBD1, a call that lacks DNA to check it against. Germline V gene lookup returns CDR1 SGHTA and CDR2 FQGTGA. CDR3 size: 15 residues. The CDR3 reads CASSLMLGQDYEQYF.

The V and J genes are TRBV12-5 and TRBJ1-5. Germline-derived CDR1 and CDR2 are LGHNT and FRNRAP. The CDR3 has 13 amino acids. The CDR3 sequence is CASGLHSNQPQHF. The variable domain in full, completed from reference TRBV12-5 and TRBJ1-5, reads DARVTQTPRHKVTEMGQEVTMRCQPILGHNTVFWYRQTMMQGLELLAYFRNRAPLDDSGMPKDRFSAEMPDATLATLKIQPSEPRDSAVYFCASGLHSNQPQHFGDGTRLSIL.

This chain uses TRBV28 with TRBJ2-7; the TCRdb call, TRBD1, lacks DNA for checking. There are 15 residues in the CDR3. Germline CDR1 and CDR2: MDHEN and SYDVKM. The CDR3 here is CASSFRAGLGDEQYF. Full variable domain (missing parts from reference TRBV28 and TRBJ2-7): DVKVTQSSRYLVKRTGEKVFLECVQDMDHENMFWYRQDPGLGLRLIYFSYDVKMKEKGDIPEGYSVSREKKERFSLILESASTNQTSMYLCASSFRAGLGDEQYFGPGTRLTVT.

This rearrangement joins TRBV14 to TRBJ2-1; TCRdb's D call, TRBD2, is unchecked because there is no DNA. The length of the CDR3 is 15 residues. Germline CDR1 is SGHDN and CDR2 is FVKESK. The CDR3 is CASSQELAGGGEQFF.

The gene calls are TRBV7-8 and TRBJ2-2; TCRdb designates TRBD2, a call that cannot be tested without DNA. Germline CDR1 is SGHVS and CDR2 is FQNEAQ. The CDR3 consists of 18 residues. The CDR3 spells CASSLAGGLAGRLGELFF. The full variable domain, rest sourced from reference TRBV7-8 and TRBJ2-2, is GAGVSQSPRYKVAKRGQDVALRCDPISGHVSLFWYQQALGQGPEFLTYFQNEAQLDKSGLPSDRFFAERPEGSVSTLKIQRTQQEDSAVYLCASSLAGGLAGRLGELFFGEGSRLTVL.

The chain joins TRBV5-5 to TRBJ1-4. CDR1 and CDR2 from the germline V gene are SGHKS and YYEKEE (reference sequence). The CDR3 covers 14 residues. CDR3 residues: CASTAGREGEKLFF.

J is TRBJ1-1 and V is TRBV20-1; with no DNA, the TCRdb D assignment of TRBD1 cannot be verified. The CDR3 is 12 amino acids. Germline assignment: CDR1 DFQATT and CDR2 SNEGSKA (reference sequence). CDR3 loop: CSAIRGDTEAFF.

The V call is TRBV5-1, the J call TRBJ2-7; TCRdb outputs TRBD2, but without DNA this stays unchecked. Germline loops: CDR1 SGHRS, CDR2 YFSETQ. The CDR3 is 12 amino acids. CDR3 in amino acids: CASSWDSGEQYF.

This chain joins TRBV29-1 and TRBJ2-7; the D gene TCRdb calls, TRBD1, cannot be checked with no DNA. Germline V gene sequence: CDR1 SQVTM, CDR2 ANQGSEA. The CDR3 loop spans 11 amino acids. The CDR3 sequence: CSGGVAREQYF.

This sequence joins TRBV9 and TRBJ2-1; absent DNA, TCRdb's TRBD1 call cannot be checked. The CDR3 extends over 16 amino acids. The germline V gene encodes CDR1 SGDLS and CDR2 YYNGEE. The CDR3 spells CASSENPGQNNNEQFF.

J is TRBJ2-1 and V is TRBV20-1; absent DNA, TCRdb's TRBD1 call cannot be checked. CDR1 and CDR2 (germline): DFQATT, SNEGSKA (reference sequence). The CDR3 runs 13 residues. The CDR3 reads CSAPWGAYNEQFF.